The present T cell receptor beta chain was sequenced within a study of CD8 T cells in Susac syndrome. Random hexamers served to reverse transcribe roughly 0.45 to 1 ug RNA. Amplification of the TCR beta CDR3 was carried out by immunoSEQ multiplex PCR, which spanned a total of 54 Vbeta and 13 Jbeta segments. TCRdb independently ran MiXCR on the immunoSEQ multiplex PCR reads; one entry per CDR3 protein. The sample has roughly 120,000 distinct CDR3 sequences; 90% to 95% are singletons. In this sample, this clonotype turned up a few times. Trimming stripped 0 bases from V and 4 bases from J, with 13 bases between. This CDR3 is 14 amino acids long. From germline, CDR1 is SQVTM and CDR2 ANQGSEA. From blood CD8+ and CD4+ T cells, TCR beta sequences were generated. The multiple sclerosis control cohort comprised treatment-naive individuals presenting with stable or active relapsing-remitting disease. The TEMRA cells underwent FACS enrichment, while the CD8+ and CD4+ T cells underwent negative isolation.

The sequence was obtained from a human donor with multiple sclerosis. Sequenced material: CD4+ T cells from PBMCs. The chain combines TRBV29-1 with TRBJ2-7; D tentatively fits TRBD1 or TRBD2 (5 bases each). The CDR3 DNA reads as TGCAGCGTTGAAGACTCGGGACCGAAATACGAGCAGTACTTC. This translates into CSVEDSGPKYEQYF.